This T cell receptor beta chain was found in a study of CD8+CD57+ T cells in acquired aplastic anemia (dated by TCRdb to the late 2010s). As for the study more broadly: A mean of about 3.2 ug of DNA, ranging from about 0.19 to 30 ug, was extracted from sorted CD4+ and CD8+ cells. CD8+CD57+ expansion was defined as frequency above the mean frequency observed in healthy subjects.

The full study reports these points: Patients and healthy controls showed no significant difference in CD8+ Simpson's diversity (P=0.060). Roughly 30 CD8+ CDR3 sequences were shared between patients and controls but appeared highly expressed in patients and within their immunodominant clones.

TCR beta VDJ combination and CDR3 sequence profiling used genomic DNA as the template. An Illumina HiSeq 2000 was used for TCR repertoire sequencing. On the authors' methods: Repertoires were assessed using TRBV/TRBJ rearrangement plots, CDR3 size and DJ length profiles, and Simpson's diversity index. The most abundant DNA sequence in the deep sequencing data was taken as the immunodominant clone. CDR3 amino acid sequences were checked for sharing between subjects and were compared against published repertoires and the VDJdb database. TCRdb applied fastp at Q25 and MiXCR to the public reads, then kept only in-frame beta chains. When rows share a CDR3 protein, they turn into one entry using the most common DNA and genes. These V and J calls are TCRdb output, not the study's own analysis. The sample records just over 200,000 distinct CDR3 sequences, roughly two thirds of which are singletons. Roughly 53% of the sample rests with the top ten.

The patients picked for sequencing were ones in whom flow cytometry had shown an expansion of CD8+CD57+ cells. Every patient had a diagnosis of severe acquired aplastic anemia based on International Study of Aplastic Anemia and Agranulocytosis and Camitta criteria. At the time blood was sampled, none of the patients had received any therapy. TCR repertoires of sorted CD4+ and CD8+ blood T cells from severe aplastic anemia patients and healthy subjects were deep-sequenced in the study. In the USA, patient enrollment took place under clinicaltrials.gov protocols 00001620, 01623167, 00001397, 00071045, 00081523 and 00961064. Ficoll-Paque density gradient centrifugation was used to isolate peripheral blood mononuclear cells. Before DNA was extracted, CD4+ and CD8+ T cells were sorted using either FACS or magnetic beads. This clonotype was recorded a few times. Its antigen has not been determined. There are no base qualities to consult, and no much larger clone falls within one base.

V has 0 bases trimmed and J has 8 bases trimmed; junction bases matching no gene number 8. There are 15 amino acids in the CDR3, from cysteine to phenylalanine inclusive. The read is trimmed to its CDR3 DNA, 45 bases read in frame from base 1. The germline V gene yields SGHRS for CDR1 and YFSETQ for CDR2. The chain uses TRBV5-1 and TRBJ1-2; TRBD1 fits 9 bases in the junction. The sample was sorted CD4+, CD8+, or CD8+CD57+ T cells (not recorded which) from PBMCs. This clonotype was obtained from a human donor with aplastic anemia. CDR3 loop: CASSLGLTGGRGYTF. The DNA sequence is TGCGCCAGCAGCTTGGGATTGACAGGGGGTCGAGGCTACACCTTC.